This T cell receptor (beta chain) was sequenced in a study of post-analysis software for immune sequencing data. About this clonotype: Antigen: not known.

Study-wide results and caveats: Compared with controls, patients had more of about 5 TRBV segments, including TRBV5-6, TRBV5-1 and TRBV20-1.

Carried by the TCR beta cDNA libraries were unique molecular identifiers. TCRdb redid the calling of the PCR reads with MiXCR, one entry per CDR3 protein. Of around 770,000 distinct CDR3 sequences in the sample, approximately 44% were seen once. Trimming took 6 bases from V and 0 from J, leaving 11 bases between them. The CDR3 loop spans 14 amino acids. Looked up from germline, CDR1 is SGHAT and CDR2 is FQNNGV. This receptor was obtained from a girl aged 10-17 years with multiple sclerosis. Material for sequencing was blood. This chain joins TRBV11-2 and TRBJ1-2; D may be TRBD1 (5 bases). Written as DNA, the CDR3 is TGTGCCAGCAGTCGACAGACCACTAACTATGGCTACACCTTC. Its translation is CASSRQTTNYGYTF. Looking up the rest from reference TRBV11-2 and TRBJ1-2 gives the full variable domain: EAGVAQSPRYKIIEKRQSVAFWCNPISGHATLYWYQQILGQGPKLLIQFQNNGVVDDSQLPKDRFSAERLKGVDSTLKIQPAKLEDSAVYLCASSRQTTNYGYTFGSGTRLTVV.